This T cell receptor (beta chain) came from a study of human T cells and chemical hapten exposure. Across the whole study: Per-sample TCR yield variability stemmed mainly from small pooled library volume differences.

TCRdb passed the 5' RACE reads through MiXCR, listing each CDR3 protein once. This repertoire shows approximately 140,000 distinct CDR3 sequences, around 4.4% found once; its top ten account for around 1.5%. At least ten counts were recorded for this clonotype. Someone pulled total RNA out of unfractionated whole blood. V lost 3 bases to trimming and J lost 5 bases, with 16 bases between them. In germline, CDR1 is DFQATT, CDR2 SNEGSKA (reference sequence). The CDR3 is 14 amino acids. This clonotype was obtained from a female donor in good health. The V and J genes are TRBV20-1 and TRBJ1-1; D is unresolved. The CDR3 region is CSARVPGLRTEAFF. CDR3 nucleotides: TGCAGTGCTAGGGTCCCCGGGCTACGGACTGAAGCTTTCTTT.